Listed here are 3 T cell receptor beta chains from one sample, sequenced in a study of CD8 T cells in ankylosing spondylitis. TCRdb re-analysed the 5' RACE reads in MiXCR, keeping a single row per CDR3 protein. The data contain roughly 240,000 distinct CDR3 sequences, approximately 30% of them singletons. The sequencing sample was made of blood, either unsorted or a sorted T cell fraction (not recorded which). These receptors came from a male donor with ankylosing spondylitis or in good health (not recorded which).

This clonotype was seen only a few times. The rearrangement links TRBV18 to TRBJ2-3; D is uncertain. This CDR3 contains 15 residues. V lost 0 bases to trimming and J lost 0 bases, with 7 bases between them. From germline, CDR1 is KGHSH and CDR2 LQKENI. CDR3 nucleotide sequence: TGTGCCAGCTCACCACCCGATTGGAGCACAGATACGCAGTATTTT. Translation gives CASSPPDWSTDTQYF.

This clonotype was counted a few times. V is TRBV6-5 and J is TRBJ2-7; D uncertain. The CDR3 is 14 amino acids. Germline CDR1 reads MNHEY; CDR2 reads SVGAGI. Deletions cut 0 bases from V and 4 bases from J, with 10 bases between. The CDR3 is CASSYSSGFYEQYF. The CDR3 nucleotides read TGTGCCAGCAGTTACTCATCCGGTTTTTACGAGCAGTACTTC.

CDR3 amino acids: CALGGGAYNEQFF. The CDR3 DNA is TGTGCCTTAGGCGGAGGGGCCTACAATGAGCAGTTCTTC. The V and J genes are TRBV12-3 or TRBV12-4 and TRBJ2-1; perhaps TRBD2 as D (6 bases). The CDR3 has 13 residues. V dropped 11 bases and J dropped 2 bases, with 13 bases sitting between them.